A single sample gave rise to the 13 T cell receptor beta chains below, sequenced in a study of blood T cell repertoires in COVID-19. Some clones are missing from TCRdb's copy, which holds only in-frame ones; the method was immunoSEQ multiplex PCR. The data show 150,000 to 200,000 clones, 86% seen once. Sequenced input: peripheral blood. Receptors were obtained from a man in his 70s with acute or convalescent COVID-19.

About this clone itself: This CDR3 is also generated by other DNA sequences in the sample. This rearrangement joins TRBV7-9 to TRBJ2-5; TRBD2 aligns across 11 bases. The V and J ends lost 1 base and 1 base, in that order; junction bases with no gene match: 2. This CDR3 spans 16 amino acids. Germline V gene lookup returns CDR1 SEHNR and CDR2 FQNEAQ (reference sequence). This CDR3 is CASSLGLAGGQETQYF. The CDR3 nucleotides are TGTGCCAGCAGCTTAGGGCTAGCGGGGGGCCAAGAGACCCAGTACTTC. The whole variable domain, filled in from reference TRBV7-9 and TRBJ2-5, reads DTGVSQNPRHKITKRGQNVTFRCDPISEHNRLYWYRQTLGQGPEFLTYFQNEAQLEKSRLLSDRFSAERPKGSFSTLEIQRTEQGDSAMYLCASSLGLAGGQETQYFGPGTRLLVL.

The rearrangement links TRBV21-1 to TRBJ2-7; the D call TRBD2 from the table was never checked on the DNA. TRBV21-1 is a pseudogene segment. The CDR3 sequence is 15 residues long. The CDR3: CASSKRQRGSYEQYF. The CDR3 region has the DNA TGTGCCAGCAGCAAACGCCAGCGGGGCTCCTACGAGCAGTACTTC.

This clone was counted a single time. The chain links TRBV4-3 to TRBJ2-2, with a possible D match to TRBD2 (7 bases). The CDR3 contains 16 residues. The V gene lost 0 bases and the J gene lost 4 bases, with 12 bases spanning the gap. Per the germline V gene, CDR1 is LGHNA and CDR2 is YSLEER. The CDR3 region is CASSQDRGATTGELFF. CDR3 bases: TGCGCCAGCAGCCAAGACCGGGGGGCAACCACCGGGGAGCTGTTTTTT.

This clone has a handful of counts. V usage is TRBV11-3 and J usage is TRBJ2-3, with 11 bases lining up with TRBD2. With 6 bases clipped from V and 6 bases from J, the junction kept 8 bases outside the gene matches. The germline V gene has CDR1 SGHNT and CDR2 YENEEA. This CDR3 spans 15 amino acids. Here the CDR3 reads CASSHDSGRDDTQYF. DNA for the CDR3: TGTGCCAGCAGTCACGATAGCGGGAGGGACGATACGCAGTATTTT.

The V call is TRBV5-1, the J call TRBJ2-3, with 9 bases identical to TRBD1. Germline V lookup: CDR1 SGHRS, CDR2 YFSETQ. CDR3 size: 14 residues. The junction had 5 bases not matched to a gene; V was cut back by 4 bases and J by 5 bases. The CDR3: CASSQGQGRDTQYF. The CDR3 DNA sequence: TGCGCCAGCAGCCAAGGACAGGGGAGAGATACGCAGTATTTT.

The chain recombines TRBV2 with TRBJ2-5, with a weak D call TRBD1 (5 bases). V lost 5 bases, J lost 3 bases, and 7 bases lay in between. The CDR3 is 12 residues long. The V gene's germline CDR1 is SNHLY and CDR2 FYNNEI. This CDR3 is CASSSTEETQYF. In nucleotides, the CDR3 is TGTGCCAGCAGTTCGACAGAAGAGACCCAGTACTTC.

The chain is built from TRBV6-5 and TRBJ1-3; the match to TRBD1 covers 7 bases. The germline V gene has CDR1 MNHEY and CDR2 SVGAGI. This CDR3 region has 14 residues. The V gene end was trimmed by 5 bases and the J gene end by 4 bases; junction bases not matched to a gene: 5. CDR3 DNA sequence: TGTGCCAGCAGTATATACAGGGGAGGAAACACCATATATTTT. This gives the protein CASSIYRGGNTIYF.

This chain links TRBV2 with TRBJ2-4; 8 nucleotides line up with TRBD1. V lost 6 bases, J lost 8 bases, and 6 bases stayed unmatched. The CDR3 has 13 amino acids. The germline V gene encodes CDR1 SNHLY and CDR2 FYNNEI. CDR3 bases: TGTGCCAGCAGCCTGAACAGGGGGGACATTCAGTACTTC. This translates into CASSLNRGDIQYF. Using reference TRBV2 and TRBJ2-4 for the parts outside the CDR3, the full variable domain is EPEVTQTPSHQVTQMGQEVILRCVPISNHLYFYWYRQILGQKVEFLVSFYNNEISEKSEIFDDQFSVERPDGSNFTLKIRSTKLEDSAMYFCASSLNRGDIQYFGAGTRLSVL.

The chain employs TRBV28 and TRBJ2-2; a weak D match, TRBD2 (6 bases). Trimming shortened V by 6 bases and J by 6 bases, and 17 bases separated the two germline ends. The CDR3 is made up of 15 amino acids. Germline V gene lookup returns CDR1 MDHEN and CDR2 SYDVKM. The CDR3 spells CASSPRKGGAGELFF. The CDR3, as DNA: TGTGCCAGCAGCCCGCGAAAGGGCGGGGCCGGGGAGCTGTTTTTT.

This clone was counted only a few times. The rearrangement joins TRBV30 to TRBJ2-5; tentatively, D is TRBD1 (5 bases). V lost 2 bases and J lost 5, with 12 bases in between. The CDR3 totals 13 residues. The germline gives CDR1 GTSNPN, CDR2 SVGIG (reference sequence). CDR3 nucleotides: TGTGCCTGGAGTCTGGACATATGGGAGACCCAGTACTTC. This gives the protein CAWSLDIWETQYF.

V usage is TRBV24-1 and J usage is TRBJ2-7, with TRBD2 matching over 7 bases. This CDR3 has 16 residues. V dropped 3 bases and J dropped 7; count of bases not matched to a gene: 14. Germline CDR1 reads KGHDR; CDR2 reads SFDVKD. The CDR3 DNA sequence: TGTGCCACCAGTGATCCCCGGGGAGGGCTCCCGGGAGAGCAGTACTTC. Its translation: CATSDPRGGLPGEQYF.

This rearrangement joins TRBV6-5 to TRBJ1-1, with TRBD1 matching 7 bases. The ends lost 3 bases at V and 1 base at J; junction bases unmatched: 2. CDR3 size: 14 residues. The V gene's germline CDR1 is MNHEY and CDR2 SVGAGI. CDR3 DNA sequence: TGTGCCAGCAGTTATGGGACAGAGAACACTGAAGCTTTCTTT. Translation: CASSYGTENTEAFF.

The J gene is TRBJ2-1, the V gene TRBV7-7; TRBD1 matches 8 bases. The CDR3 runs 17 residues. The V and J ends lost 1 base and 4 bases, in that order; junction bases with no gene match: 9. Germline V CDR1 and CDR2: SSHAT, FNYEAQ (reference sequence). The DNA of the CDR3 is TGTGCCAGCAGCTTAGATGCAGGGACAGGCGCTTACAATGAGCAGTTCTTC. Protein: CASSLDAGTGAYNEQFF.